This TCR beta chain was recovered during a study of long-term antiretroviral therapy in people with HIV. Turning to the study itself: The earliest samples predate the 2015 immediate-ART recommendation by about a decade.

There were roughly 1-10 million cryopreserved PBMC in the samples before DNA extraction. Turning to this clone: Its antigen is still unknown.

It was version v3.0 of the immunoSEQ assay that was run at survey level. Some clones are missing from TCRdb's copy, which holds only in-frame ones; the method was immunoSEQ multiplex PCR. The repertoire has 16,000 or so clones, more than 75% of them found once; the top ten carry 5.2%. The CDR3 runs to 12 residues. Germline V lookup: CDR1 MDHEN, CDR2 SYDVKM. After removal of 1 base from V and 12 bases from J, the junction contained 3 bases not matched to a gene. General study points: Nothing was known about ART adherence, viral resistance or changes in therapy.

The source of this sequence is a woman between 40 and 55 years old with HIV. This material consisted of unsorted PBMCs, taken 0.5 years after starting antiretroviral therapy. The chain uses TRBV28 and TRBJ2-1, with TRBD1 matching over 7 bases. The CDR3 region has the DNA TGTGCCAGCAGTTTATCGGGACAGATGCAGTTCTTC. Its protein is CASSLSGQMQFF.